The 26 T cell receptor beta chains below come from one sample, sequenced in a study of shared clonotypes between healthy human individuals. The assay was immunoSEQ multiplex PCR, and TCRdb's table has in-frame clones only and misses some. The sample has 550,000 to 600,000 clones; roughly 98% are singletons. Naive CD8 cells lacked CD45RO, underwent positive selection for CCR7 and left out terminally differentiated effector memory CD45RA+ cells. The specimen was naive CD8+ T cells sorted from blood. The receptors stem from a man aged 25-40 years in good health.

CDR3 DNA sequence: TGTGCCAGCAGCTCCCGACAGGGGGCCTTAGATACGCAGTATTTT. Translated, it gives CASSSRQGALDTQYF. This sequence joins TRBV5-4 and TRBJ2-3, with 10 positions matching TRBD1. The CDR3 has 15 amino acids. Trimming took 3 bases from V and 5 from J; bases not matched to a gene: 6. Germline V gene sequence: CDR1 SGHNT, CDR2 YYREEE (reference sequence).

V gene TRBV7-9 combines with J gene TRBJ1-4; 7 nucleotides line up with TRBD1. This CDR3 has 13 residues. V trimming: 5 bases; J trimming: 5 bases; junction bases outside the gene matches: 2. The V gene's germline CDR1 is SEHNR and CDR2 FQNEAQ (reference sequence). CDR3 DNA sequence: TGTGCCAGCAGCCCAGGGGGGAATGAAAAACTGTTTTTT. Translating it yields CASSPGGNEKLFF.

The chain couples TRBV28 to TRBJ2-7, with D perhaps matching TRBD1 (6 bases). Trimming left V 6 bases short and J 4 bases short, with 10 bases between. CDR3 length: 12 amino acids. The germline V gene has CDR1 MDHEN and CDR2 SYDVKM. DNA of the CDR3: TGTGCCAGCAGCCCAGGGGCGTACGAGCAGTACTTC. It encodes CASSPGAYEQYF.

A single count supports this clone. CDR3 DNA sequence: TGTGCCAGCGCGGATCGACAGACCTACGAGCAGTACTTC. This encodes CASADRQTYEQYF. The J gene is TRBJ2-7, the V gene TRBV7-9; D possibly corresponds to TRBD1 (5 bases). The length of the CDR3 is 13 residues. In germline, CDR1 is SEHNR, CDR2 FQNEAQ (reference sequence). The V and J ends lost 8 bases and 2 bases respectively, with 13 bases between them.

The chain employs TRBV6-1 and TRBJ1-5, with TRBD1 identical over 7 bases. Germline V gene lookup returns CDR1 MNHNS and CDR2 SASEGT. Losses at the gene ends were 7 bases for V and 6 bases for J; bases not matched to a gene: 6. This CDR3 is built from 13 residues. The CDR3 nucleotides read TGTGCCAGCACGACAGGGATTCTTCAGCCCCAGCATTTT. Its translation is CASTTGILQPQHF.

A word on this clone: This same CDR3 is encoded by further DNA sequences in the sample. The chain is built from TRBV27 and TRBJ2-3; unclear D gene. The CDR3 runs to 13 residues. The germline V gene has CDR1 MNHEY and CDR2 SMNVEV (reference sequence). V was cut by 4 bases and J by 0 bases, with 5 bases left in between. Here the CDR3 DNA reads TGTGCCAGCAGTTCGCTTAGCACAGATACGCAGTATTTT. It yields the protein CASSSLSTDTQYF.

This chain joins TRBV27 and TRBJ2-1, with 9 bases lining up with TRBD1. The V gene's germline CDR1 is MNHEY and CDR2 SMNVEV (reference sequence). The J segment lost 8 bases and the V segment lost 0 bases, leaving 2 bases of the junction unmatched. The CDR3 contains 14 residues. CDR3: CASSLSGTGYEQFF. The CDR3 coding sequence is TGTGCCAGCAGTTTATCGGGGACAGGGTATGAGCAGTTCTTC.

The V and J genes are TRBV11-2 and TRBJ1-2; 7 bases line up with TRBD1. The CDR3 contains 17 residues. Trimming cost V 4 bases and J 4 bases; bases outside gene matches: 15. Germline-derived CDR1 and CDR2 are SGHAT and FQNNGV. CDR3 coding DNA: TGTGCCAGCAGCTGGCCGGTGGAGGGGGCTGGGGGCTATGGCTACACCTTC. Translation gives CASSWPVEGAGGYGYTF.

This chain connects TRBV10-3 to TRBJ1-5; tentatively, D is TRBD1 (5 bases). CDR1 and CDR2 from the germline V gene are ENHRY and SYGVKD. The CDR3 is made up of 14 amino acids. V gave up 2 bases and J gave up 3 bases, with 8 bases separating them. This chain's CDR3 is CAISEGAFNQPQHF. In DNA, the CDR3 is TGTGCCATCAGTGAGGGGGCCTTCAATCAGCCCCAGCATTTT.

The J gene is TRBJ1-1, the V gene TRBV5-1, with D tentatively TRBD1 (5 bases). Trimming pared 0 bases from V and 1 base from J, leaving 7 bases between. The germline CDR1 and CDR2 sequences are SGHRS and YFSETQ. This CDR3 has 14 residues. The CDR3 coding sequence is TGCGCCAGCAGCTTGGACGGACAGAACACTGAAGCTTTCTTT. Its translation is CASSLDGQNTEAFF.

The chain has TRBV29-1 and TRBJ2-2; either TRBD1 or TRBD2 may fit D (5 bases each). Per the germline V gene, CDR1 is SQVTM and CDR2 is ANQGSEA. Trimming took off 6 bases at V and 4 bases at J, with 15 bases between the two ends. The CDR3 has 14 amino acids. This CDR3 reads CSVAGTLGTGELFF. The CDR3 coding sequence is TGCAGCGTGGCCGGGACCCTGGGCACCGGGGAGCTGTTTTTT.

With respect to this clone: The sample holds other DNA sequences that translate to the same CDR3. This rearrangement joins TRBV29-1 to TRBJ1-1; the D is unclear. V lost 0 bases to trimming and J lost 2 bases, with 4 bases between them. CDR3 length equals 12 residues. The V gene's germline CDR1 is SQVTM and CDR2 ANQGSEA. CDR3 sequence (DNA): TGCAGCGTTGAAGATGACAACACTGAAGCTTTCTTT. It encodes CSVEDDNTEAFF.

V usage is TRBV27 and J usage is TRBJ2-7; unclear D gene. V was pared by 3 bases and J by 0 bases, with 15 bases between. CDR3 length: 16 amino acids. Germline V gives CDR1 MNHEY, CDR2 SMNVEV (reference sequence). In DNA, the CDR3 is TGTGCCAGCAGTTTGAGTGGAGCGCTGCCCTCCTACGAGCAGTACTTC. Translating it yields CASSLSGALPSYEQYF.

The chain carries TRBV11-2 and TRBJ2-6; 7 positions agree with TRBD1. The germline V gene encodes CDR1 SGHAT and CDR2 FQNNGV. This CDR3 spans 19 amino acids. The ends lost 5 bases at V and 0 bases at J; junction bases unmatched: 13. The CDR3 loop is CASSLIPGQQLSGANVLTF. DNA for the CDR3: TGTGCCAGCAGCCTCATCCCGGGACAGCAACTCTCTGGGGCCAACGTCCTGACTTTC. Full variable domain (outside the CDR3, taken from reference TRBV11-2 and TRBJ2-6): EAGVAQSPRYKIIEKRQSVAFWCNPISGHATLYWYQQILGQGPKLLIQFQNNGVVDDSQLPKDRFSAERLKGVDSTLKIQPAKLEDSAVYLCASSLIPGQQLSGANVLTFGAGSRLTVL.

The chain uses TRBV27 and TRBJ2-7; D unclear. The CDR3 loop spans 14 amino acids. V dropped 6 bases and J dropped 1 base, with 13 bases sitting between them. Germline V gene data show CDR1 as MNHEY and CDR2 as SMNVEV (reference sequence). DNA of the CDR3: TGTGCCAGCAGCAGGTTACGGCGGTCCTACGAGCAGTACTTC. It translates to CASSRLRRSYEQYF.

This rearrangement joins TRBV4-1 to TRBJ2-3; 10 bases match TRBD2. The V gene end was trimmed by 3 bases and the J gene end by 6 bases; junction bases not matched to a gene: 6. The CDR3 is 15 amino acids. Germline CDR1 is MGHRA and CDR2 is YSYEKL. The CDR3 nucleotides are TGCGCCAGCAGCCACTCGACTAGCGGGTGGGATACGCAGTATTTT. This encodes CASSHSTSGWDTQYF.

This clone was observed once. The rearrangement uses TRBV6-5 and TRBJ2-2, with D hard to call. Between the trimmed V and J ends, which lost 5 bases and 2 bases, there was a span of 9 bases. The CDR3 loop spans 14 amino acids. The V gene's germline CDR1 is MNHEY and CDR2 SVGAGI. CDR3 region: CASSDPPNTGELFF. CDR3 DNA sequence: TGTGCCAGCAGTGACCCGCCAAACACCGGGGAGCTGTTTTTT.

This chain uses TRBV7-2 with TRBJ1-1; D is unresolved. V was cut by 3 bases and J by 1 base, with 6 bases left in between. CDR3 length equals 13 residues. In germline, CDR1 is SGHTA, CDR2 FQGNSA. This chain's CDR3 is CASSFPENTEAFF. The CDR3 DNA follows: TGTGCCAGCAGCTTTCCGGAGAACACTGAAGCTTTCTTT.

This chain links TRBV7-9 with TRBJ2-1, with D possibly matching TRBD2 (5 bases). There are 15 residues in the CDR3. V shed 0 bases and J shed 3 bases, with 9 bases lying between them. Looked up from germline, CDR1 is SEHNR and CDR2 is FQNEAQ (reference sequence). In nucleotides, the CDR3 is TGTGCCAGCAGCTTAGCCGGGATCAACTACAATGAGCAGTTCTTC. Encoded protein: CASSLAGINYNEQFF.

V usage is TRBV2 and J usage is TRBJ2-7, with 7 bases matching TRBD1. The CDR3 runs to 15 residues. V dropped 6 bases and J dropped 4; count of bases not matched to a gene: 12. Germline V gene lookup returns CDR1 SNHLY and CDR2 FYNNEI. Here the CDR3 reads CASSEREDRRYEQYF. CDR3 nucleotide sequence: TGTGCCAGCAGCGAGAGAGAGGACAGGAGGTACGAGCAGTACTTC.

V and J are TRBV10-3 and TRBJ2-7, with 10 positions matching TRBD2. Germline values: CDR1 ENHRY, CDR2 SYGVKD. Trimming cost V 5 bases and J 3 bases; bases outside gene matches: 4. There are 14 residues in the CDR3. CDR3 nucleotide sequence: TGTGCCATCAGTACCGGGACTAGCGACTACGAGCAGTACTTC. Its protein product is CAISTGTSDYEQYF.

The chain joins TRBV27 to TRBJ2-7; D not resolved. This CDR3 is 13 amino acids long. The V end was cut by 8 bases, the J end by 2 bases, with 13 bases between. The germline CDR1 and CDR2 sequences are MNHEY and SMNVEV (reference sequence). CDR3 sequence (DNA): TGTGCCAGCGGGTATGGCTACGCCTACGAGCAGTACTTC. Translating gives CASGYGYAYEQYF.

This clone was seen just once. CDR3 sequence (DNA): TGTGCCATCAGATTAGAGCTTCCTAGGGAGCTGTTTTTT. Translation: CAIRLELPRELFF. This chain links TRBV10-3 with TRBJ2-2; unclear D gene. This CDR3 spans 13 amino acids. Germline V gene sequence: CDR1 ENHRY, CDR2 SYGVKD. V shed 6 bases and J shed 9 bases, with 14 bases lying between them.

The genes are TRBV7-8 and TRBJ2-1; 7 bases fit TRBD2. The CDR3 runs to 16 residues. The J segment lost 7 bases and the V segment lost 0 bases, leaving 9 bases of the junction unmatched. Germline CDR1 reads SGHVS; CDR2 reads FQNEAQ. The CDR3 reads CASSLAAGEGGNEQFF. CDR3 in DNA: TGTGCCAGCAGCTTAGCTGCGGGGGAGGGCGGGAATGAGCAGTTCTTC.

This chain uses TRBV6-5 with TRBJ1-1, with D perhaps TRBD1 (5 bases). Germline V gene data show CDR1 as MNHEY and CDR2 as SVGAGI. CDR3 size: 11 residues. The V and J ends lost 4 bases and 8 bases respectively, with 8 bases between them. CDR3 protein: CASSFEGEAFF. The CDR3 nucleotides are TGTGCCAGCAGTTTTGAGGGGGAAGCTTTCTTT.

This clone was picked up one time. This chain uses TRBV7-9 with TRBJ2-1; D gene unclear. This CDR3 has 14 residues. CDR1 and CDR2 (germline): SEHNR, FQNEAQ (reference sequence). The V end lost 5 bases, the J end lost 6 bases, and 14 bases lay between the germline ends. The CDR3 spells CASSTNGFGNEQFF. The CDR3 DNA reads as TGTGCCAGCAGCACCAACGGTTTTGGCAATGAGCAGTTCTTC.